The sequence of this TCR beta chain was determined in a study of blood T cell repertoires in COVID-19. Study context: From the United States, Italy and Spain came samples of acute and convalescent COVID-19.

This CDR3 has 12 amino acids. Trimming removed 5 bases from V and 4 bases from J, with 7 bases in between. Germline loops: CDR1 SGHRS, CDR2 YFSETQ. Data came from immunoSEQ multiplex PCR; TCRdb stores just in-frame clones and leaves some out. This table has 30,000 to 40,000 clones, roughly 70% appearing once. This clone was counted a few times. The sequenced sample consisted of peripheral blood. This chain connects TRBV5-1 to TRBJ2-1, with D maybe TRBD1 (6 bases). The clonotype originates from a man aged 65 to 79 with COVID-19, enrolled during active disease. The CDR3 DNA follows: TGCGCCAGCAGTACAGGGTACAATGAGCAGTTCTTC. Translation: CASSTGYNEQFF. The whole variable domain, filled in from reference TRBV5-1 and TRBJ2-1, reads KAGVTQTPRYLIKTRGQQVTLSCSPISGHRSVSWYQQTPGQGLQFLFEYFSETQRNKGNFPGRFSGRQFSNSRSEMNVSTLELGDSALYLCASSTGYNEQFFGPGTRLTVL.